What follows is one TCR beta chain and its context. The CDR3 totals 14 residues. The germline gives CDR1 SGHRS, CDR2 YFSETQ. Trimming stripped 5 bases from V and 3 bases from J, with 14 bases between. Some clones are missing from TCRdb's copy, which holds only in-frame ones; the method was immunoSEQ multiplex PCR. The table has about 140,000 clones, roughly 75% seen once. These data come from a study of blood T cell repertoires in COVID-19. Study background: Whether acute or convalescent, the COVID-19 samples came from the United States, Italy and Spain. PBMCs, B-cell-depleted T cells, or T cells provided the cDNA or gDNA that made up the material.

J is TRBJ1-1 and V is TRBV5-1; D perhaps matches TRBD1 (5 bases). This TCR was sampled from a woman aged 45-59 years who had recovered from COVID-19. Sequenced material: PBMCs or T cells enriched from blood (not recorded which). The CDR3 is CASRSQGMDTEAFF. For the CDR3, the DNA is TGCGCCAGCAGATCTCAGGGAATGGACACTGAAGCTTTCTTT.